This T cell receptor (beta chain) comes out of a study of blood T cell repertoires in COVID-19. As for the study in general: The origin of the acute and convalescent COVID-19 samples was the United States, Italy and Spain.

Original data processing: Reference gene primer amplification gave nucleated cell count estimates. TCRdb keeps only in-frame clones here, not all; method: immunoSEQ multiplex PCR. The V and J calls and the clone size are those of that table, but D and trimming were determined from the DNA. The table records 150,000 to 200,000 clones, 65% to 85% of them present only once. The V gene's germline CDR1 is SNHLY and CDR2 FYNNEI. This CDR3 spans 14 amino acids. J gave up 1 base and V 9 bases, and 8 bases lay outside the gene matches. Resolution of symptoms, clearance, or two negative PCRs was present in recovered Cohort 3 donors.

The chain links TRBV2 to TRBJ2-5, with TRBD1 matching 7 bases. Sequencing was performed on PBMCs or T cells enriched from blood (not recorded which). The TCR originated in a man aged 40-55 years who had recovered from COVID-19. The CDR3 nucleotides are TGTGCCAGTACAGCACGGACAGGCCAAGAGACCCAGTACTTC. Its protein is CASTARTGQETQYF.